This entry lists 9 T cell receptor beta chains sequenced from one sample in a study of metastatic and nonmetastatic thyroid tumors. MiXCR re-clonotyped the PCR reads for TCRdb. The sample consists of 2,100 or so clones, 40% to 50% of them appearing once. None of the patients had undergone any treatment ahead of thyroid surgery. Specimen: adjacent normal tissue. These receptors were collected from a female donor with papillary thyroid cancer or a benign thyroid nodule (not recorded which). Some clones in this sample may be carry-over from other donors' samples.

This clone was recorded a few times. CDR3 sequence reads: CASSYRGRDEKLFF. The CDR3 DNA follows: TGTGCCAGCAGTTACAGAGGACGGGATGAAAAACTGTTTTTT. The chain is built from TRBV6-5 and TRBJ1-4, with D uncertain. The CDR3 loop spans 14 amino acids. CDR1 MNHEY and CDR2 SVGAGI come from the germline V gene. V was pared by 2 bases and J by 6 bases, with 10 bases between.

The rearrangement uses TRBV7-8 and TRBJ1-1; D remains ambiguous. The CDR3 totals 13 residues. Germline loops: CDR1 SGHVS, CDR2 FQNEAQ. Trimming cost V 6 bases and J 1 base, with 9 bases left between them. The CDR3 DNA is TGTGCCAGCAGTTGGCAGCGGAACACTGAAGCTTTCTTT. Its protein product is CASSWQRNTEAFF.

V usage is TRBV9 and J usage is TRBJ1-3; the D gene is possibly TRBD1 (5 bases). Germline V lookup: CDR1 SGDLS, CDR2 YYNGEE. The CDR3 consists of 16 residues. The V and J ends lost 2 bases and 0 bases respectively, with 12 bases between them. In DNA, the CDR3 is TGTGCCAGCAGCGTTTCGGGGCGCACCTCTGGAAACACCATATATTTT. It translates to CASSVSGRTSGNTIYF.

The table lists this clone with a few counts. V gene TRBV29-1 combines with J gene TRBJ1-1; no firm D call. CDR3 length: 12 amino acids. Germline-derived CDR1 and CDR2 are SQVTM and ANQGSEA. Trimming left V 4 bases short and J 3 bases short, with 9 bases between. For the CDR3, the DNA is TGCAGCGTTGGTACAGAGTACACTGAAGCTTTCTTT. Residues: CSVGTEYTEAFF. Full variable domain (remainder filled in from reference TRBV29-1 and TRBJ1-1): SAVISQKPSRDICQRGTSLTIQCQVDSQVTMMFWYRQQPGQSLTLIATANQGSEATYESGFVIDKFPISRPNLTFSTLTVSNMSPEDSSIYLCSVGTEYTEAFFGQGTRLTVV.

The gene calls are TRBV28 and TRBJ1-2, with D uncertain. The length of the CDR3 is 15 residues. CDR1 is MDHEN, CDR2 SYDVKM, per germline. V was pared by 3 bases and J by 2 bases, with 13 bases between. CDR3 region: CASSFPERKNYGYTF. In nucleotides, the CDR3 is TGTGCCAGCAGTTTCCCGGAAAGGAAAAACTATGGCTACACCTTC.

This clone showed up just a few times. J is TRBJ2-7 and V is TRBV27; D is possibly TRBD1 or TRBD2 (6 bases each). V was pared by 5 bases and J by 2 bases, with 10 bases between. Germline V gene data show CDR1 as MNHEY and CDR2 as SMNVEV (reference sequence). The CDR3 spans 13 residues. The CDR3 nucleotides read TGTGCCAGCAGTCCAAGGGGGGCCTACGAGCAGTACTTC. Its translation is CASSPRGAYEQYF.

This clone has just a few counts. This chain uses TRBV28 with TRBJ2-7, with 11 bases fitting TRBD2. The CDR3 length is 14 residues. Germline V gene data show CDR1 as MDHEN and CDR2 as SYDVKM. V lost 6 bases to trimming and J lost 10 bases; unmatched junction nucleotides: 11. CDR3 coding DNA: TGTGCCAGCAGCCGCCCGACTAGCGGGGACATACAGTACTTC. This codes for CASSRPTSGDIQYF.

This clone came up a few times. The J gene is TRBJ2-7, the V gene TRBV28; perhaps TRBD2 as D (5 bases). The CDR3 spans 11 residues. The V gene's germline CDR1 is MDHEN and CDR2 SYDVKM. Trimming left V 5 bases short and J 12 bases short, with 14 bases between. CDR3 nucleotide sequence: TGTGCCAGCAGTGCAAAAGGGAGATGGTACTTC. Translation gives CASSAKGRWYF. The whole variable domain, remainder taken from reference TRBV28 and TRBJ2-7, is DVKVTQSSRYLVKRTGEKVFLECVQDMDHENMFWYRQDPGLGLRLIYFSYDVKMKEKGDIPEGYSVSREKKERFSLILESASTNQTSMYLCASSAKGRWYFGPGTRLTVT.

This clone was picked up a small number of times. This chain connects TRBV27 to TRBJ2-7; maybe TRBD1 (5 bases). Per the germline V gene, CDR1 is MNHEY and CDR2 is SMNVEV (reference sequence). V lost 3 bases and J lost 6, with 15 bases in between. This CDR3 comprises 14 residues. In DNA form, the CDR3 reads TGTGCCAGCAGTTTTCAGGGAATAGGCTCCGAGCAGTACTTC. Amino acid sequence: CASSFQGIGSEQYF.